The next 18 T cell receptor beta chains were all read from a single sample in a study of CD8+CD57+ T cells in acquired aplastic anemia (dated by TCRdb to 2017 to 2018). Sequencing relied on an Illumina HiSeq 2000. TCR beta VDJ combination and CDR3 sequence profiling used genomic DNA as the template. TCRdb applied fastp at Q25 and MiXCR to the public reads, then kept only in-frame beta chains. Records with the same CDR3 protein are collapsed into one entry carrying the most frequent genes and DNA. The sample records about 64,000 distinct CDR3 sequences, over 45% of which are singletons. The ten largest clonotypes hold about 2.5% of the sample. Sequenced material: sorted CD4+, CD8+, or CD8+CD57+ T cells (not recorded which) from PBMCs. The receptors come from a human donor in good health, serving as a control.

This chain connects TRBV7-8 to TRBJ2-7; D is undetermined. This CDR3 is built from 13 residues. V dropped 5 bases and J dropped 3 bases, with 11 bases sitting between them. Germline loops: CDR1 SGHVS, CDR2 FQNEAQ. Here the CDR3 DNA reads TGTGCCAGCAGCCGTCAGACTCTCTACGAGCAGTACTTC. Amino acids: CASSRQTLYEQYF.

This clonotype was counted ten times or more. The CDR3 protein is CASSLERQSSGNTIYF. For the CDR3, the DNA is TGCGCCAGCAGCTTGGAGCGTCAGTCCTCTGGAAACACCATATATTTT. The chain recombines TRBV5-1 with TRBJ1-3, with unresolved D. The germline CDR1 and CDR2 sequences are SGHRS and YFSETQ. V was shortened by 0 bases and J by 0 bases, with 10 bases between the two germline ends. The length of the CDR3 is 16 residues.

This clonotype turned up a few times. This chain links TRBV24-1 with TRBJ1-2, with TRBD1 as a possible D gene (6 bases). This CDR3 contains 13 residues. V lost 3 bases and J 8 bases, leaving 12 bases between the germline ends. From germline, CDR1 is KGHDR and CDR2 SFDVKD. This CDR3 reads CATSDTGSSGYTF. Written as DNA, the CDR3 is TGTGCCACCAGTGATACAGGGTCTAGCGGCTACACCTTC.

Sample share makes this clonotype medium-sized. The CDR3 DNA reads TGTGCCAGTATCAGAGCCCCCAATTCACCCCTCCACTTT. This sequence encodes CASIRAPNSPLHF. The chain joins TRBV19 to TRBJ1-6; D is uncertain. Germline CDR1 and CDR2: LNHDA and SQIVND (reference sequence). V was trimmed by 7 bases and J by 7 bases, leaving 11 bases between them. This CDR3 contains 13 residues.

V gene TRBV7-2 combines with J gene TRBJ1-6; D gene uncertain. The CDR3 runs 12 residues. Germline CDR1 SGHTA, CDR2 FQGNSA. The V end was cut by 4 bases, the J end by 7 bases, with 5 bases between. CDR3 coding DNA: TGTGCCAGCAGCTGGCCCAATTCACCCCTCCACTTT. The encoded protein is CASSWPNSPLHF.

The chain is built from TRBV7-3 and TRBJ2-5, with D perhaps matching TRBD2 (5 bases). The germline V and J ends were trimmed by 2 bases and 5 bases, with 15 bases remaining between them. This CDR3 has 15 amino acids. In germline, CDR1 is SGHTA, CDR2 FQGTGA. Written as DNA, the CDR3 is TGTGCCAGCAGCTTAGCCCGGGATTCGGGGGAGACCCAGTACTTC. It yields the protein CASSLARDSGETQYF.

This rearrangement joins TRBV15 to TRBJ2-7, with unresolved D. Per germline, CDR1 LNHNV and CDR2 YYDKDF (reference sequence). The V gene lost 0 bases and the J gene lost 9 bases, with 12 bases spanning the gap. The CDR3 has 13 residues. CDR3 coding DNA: TGTGCCACCAGCAGAGATAGGCCAACGGGGCAGTACTTC. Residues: CATSRDRPTGQYF.

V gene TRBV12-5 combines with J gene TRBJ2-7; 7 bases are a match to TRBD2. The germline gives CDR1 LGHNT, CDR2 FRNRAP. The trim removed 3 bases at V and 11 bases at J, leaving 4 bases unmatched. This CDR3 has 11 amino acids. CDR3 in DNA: TGTGCTAGTGGTTTCGGGGGGTGGGAGTACTTC. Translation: CASGFGGWEYF.

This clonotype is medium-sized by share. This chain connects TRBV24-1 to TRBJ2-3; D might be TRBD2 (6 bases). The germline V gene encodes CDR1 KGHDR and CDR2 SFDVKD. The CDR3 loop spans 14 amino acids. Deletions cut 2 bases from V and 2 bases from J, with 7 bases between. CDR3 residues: CATSDWRDTDTQYF. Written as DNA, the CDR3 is TGTGCCACCAGTGATTGGCGGGACACAGATACGCAGTATTTT.

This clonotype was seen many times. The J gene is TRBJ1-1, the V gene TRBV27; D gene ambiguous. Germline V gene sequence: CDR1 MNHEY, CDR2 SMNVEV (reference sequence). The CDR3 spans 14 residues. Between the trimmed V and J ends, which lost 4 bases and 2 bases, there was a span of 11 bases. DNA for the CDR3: TGTGCCAGCAGTTCCGACCTGGTTAACACTGAAGCTTTCTTT. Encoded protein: CASSSDLVNTEAFF.

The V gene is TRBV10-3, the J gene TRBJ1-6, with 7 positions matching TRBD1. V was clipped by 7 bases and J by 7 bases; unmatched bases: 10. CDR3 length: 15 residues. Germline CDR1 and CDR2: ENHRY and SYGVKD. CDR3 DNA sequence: TGTGCCATCACTACAGGGACAGTCCCCAATTCACCCCTCCACTTT. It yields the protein CAITTGTVPNSPLHF.

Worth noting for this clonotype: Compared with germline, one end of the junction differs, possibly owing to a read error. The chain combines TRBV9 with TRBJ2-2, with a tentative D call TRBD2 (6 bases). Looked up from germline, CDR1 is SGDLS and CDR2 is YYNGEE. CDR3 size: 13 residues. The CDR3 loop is CASSLEGTGELFF. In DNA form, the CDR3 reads TGCGCCAGCAGCTTGGAGGGCACCGGGGAGCTGTTTTTT.

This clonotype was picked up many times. DNA for the CDR3: TGTGCCAGCAGTGAAGCGGTCAGGGTTGGGGGTAGGGGCCACACCTTC. This gives the protein CASSEAVRVGGRGHTF. The genes are TRBV6-1 and TRBJ1-2; possible D gene TRBD1, 5 bases. The CDR3 has 16 amino acids. Trimming removed 0 bases from V and 12 bases from J, with 23 bases in between. The germline gives CDR1 MNHNS, CDR2 SASEGT.

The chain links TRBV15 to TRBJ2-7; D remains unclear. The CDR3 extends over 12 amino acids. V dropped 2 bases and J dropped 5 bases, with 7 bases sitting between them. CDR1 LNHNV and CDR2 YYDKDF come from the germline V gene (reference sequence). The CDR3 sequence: CATSRPGDEQYF. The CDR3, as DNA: TGTGCCACCAGCAGACCGGGCGACGAGCAGTACTTC.

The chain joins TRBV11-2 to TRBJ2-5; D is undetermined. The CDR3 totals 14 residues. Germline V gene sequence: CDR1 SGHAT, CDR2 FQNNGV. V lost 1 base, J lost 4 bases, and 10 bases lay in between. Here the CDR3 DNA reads TGTGCCAGCAGCTTAGCCCCCAGGAGAGAGACCCAGTACTTC. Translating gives CASSLAPRRETQYF.

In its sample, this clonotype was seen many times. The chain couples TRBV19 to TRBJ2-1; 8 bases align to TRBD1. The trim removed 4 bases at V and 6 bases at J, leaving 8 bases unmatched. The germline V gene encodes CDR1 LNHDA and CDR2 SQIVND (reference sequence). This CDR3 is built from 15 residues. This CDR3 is CASSSTGGYGNEQFF. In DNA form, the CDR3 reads TGTGCCAGTAGTAGTACAGGGGGGTATGGCAATGAGCAGTTCTTC.

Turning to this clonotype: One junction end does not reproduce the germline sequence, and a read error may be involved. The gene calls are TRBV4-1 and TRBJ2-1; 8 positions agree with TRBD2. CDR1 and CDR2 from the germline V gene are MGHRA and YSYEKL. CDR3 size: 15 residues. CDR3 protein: CASSLTGGGNNKQFF. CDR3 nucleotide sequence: TGCGCCAGCAGCTTAACCGGGGGGGGAAACAATAAGCAGTTCTTC.

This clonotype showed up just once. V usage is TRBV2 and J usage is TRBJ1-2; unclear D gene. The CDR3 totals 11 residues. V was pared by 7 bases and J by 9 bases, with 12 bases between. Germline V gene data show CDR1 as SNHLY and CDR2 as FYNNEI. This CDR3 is CASMAFGSYTF. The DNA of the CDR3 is TGTGCCAGCATGGCCTTCGGGAGCTACACCTTC.